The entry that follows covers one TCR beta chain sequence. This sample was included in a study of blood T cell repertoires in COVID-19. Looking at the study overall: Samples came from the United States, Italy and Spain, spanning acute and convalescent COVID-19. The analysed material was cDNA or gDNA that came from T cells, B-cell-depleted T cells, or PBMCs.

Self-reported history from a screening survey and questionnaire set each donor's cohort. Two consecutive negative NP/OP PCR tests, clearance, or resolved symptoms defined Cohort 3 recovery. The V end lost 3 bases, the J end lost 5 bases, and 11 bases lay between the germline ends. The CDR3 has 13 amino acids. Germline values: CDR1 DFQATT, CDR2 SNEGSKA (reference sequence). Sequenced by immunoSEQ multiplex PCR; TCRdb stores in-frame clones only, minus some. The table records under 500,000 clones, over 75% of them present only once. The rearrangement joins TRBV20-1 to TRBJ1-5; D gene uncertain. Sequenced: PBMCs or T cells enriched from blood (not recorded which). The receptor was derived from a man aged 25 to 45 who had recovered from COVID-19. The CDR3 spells CSASGGSHQPQHF. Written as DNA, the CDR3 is TGCAGTGCTAGTGGCGGCAGCCATCAGCCCCAGCATTTT.